This T cell receptor beta chain was profiled in a study of cytomegalovirus exposure and HLA in healthy donors. The study, taken as a whole, reports: Listed as cytomegalovirus-associated were around 160 TCR beta chains.

Looked up from germline, CDR1 is SGDLS and CDR2 is YYNGEE. The CDR3 spans 18 residues. Trimming shortened V by 4 bases and J by 2 bases, and 21 bases separated the two germline ends. A note on this clone: Its antigen is unidentified.

Both 60 Vbeta primers and 13 Jbeta primers went into the PCR. The assay was immunoSEQ multiplex PCR, and TCRdb's table has in-frame clones only and misses some. The sample has roughly 200,000 clones; over 80% are singletons. This chain uses TRBV9 with TRBJ2-2, with D maybe TRBD1 (7 bases). Material: PBMCs. The TCR sequence derives from a boy aged 2 to 10 in good health and CMV-seronegative. Here the CDR3 reads CASSPLPMTGTNTGELFF. The DNA of the CDR3 is TGTGCCAGCAGCCCCCTACCGATGACAGGGACTAACACCGGGGAGCTGTTTTTT.